These 6 T cell receptor beta chains share one sample of origin, sequenced in a study of early T cells in non-severe SARS-CoV-2 infection. MiXCR, applied by TCRdb to the 5' RACE reads, yields one record per CDR3 protein. The sample yields some 85,000 distinct CDR3 sequences, around 13% seen once. Input material: whole blood. The origin of the receptors is an adult who was a healthcare worker with PCR-confirmed SARS-CoV-2 infection or an uninfected control (not recorded which).

The chain couples TRBV2 to TRBJ2-2; no firm D call. This CDR3 comprises 11 residues. Trimming cost V 2 bases and J 7 bases, with 2 bases left between them. The germline V gene has CDR1 SNHLY and CDR2 FYNNEI. The CDR3 sequence is CASSESGELFF. The CDR3, as DNA: TGTGCCAGCAGTGAAAGCGGGGAGCTGTTTTTT.

In its sample, this clonotype was seen once. V is TRBV11-3 and J is TRBJ1-5, with 8 bases identical to TRBD1. Trimming cost V 2 bases and J 16 bases; bases outside gene matches: 28. CDR1 and CDR2 (germline): SGHNT, YENEEA. The CDR3 runs to 19 residues. CDR3 in amino acids: CASSLIGQGSSIRGEGAHF. DNA for the CDR3: TGTGCCAGCAGCTTAATAGGACAGGGCTCATCGATCAGGGGTGAGGGCGCTCATTTT.

The sample holds many counts of this clonotype. CDR3 DNA: TGTGCCAGCAGAGCGACGGGACTTAGCGGTGAAAAACTGTTTTTT. This gives the protein CASRATGLSGEKLFF. This chain joins TRBV6-1 and TRBJ1-4; perhaps TRBD1 as D (5 bases). V gave up 6 bases and J gave up 7 bases, with 18 bases separating them. There are 15 residues in the CDR3. Germline V gene sequence: CDR1 MNHNS, CDR2 SASEGT.

Concerning this clonotype: A much larger clone lies a single base off, so this may be a read error. V and J are TRBV2 and TRBJ1-2; 10 bases line up with TRBD1. CDR3 length: 13 amino acids. CDR1 SNHLY and CDR2 FYNNEI come from the germline V gene. V shed 8 bases, J shed 5 bases, and the junction held 5 bases outside the gene matches. CDR3 DNA sequence: TGTGCCAGCTTCGGGACAGGGGCTTATGGCTACACCTTC. Translation: CASFGTGAYGYTF.

The CDR3 DNA follows: TGTGCCACTAGTGTAACTAGCGGGGGGGCCTACGAGCAGTACTTC. This gives the protein CATSVTSGGAYEQYF. The chain combines TRBV15 with TRBJ2-7; TRBD2 matches 13 bases. The CDR3 spans 15 residues. V gave up 9 bases and J gave up 2 bases; unmatched junction bases: 7. CDR1 is LNHNV and CDR2 is YYDKDF in the germline V gene (reference sequence).

This clonotype was detected ten times or more. V and J are TRBV21-1 and TRBJ2-1; the table's TRBD1 call for D was not verified on the DNA. TRBV21-1 is recorded as a pseudogene. The CDR3 is made up of 17 amino acids. The CDR3 DNA follows: TGTGCCAGCTCGTCCCCCGCCCCAGGTCGGTCCTACAATGAGCAGTTCTTC. This gives the protein CASSSPAPGRSYNEQFF.